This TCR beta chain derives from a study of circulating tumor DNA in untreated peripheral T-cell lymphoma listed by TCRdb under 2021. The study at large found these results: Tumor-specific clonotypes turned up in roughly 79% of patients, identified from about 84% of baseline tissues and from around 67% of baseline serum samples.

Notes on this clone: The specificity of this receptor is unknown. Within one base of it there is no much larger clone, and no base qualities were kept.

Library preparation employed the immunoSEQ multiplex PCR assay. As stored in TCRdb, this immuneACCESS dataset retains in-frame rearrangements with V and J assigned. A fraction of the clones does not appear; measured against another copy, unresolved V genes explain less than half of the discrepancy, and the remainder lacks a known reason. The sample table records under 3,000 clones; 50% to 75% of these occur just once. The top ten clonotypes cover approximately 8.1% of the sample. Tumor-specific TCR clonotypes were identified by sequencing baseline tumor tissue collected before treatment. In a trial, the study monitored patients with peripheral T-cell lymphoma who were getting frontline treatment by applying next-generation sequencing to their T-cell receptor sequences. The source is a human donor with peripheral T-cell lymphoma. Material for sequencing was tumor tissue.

The CDR3 here reads CASSTPGSQGAFF. In nucleotides, the sequence is TGTGCCAGCAGTACCCCGGGGAGCCAAGGAGCTTTCTTT. The chain employs TRBV28 and TRBJ1-1; the D gene is unclear. The CDR3 covers 13 residues, taking in both the cysteine and the phenylalanine. The retained sequence is limited to the CDR3, 39 bases, with the frame set at the first base. V is clipped by 5 bases and J by 10 bases, and the sequence between their germline boundaries is 17 bases long. The germline V gene gives CDR1 as MDHEN and CDR2 as SYDVKM.